A selection of T cell receptor beta chains follows, all from one sample in a study of Graves' ophthalmopathy and Graves' hyperthyroidism. TCRdb fed the multiplex PCR reads into MiXCR, producing one record per CDR3 protein. The sample carries fewer than 250,000 distinct CDR3 sequences, 25% to 30% recorded once. Material: peripheral blood. The receptor source for this set is a man between 50 and 59 years old with Graves' ophthalmopathy. The CDR3 runs from the conserved cysteine through the conserved F or W. The order of the fields is J gene, V gene, D gene, clone size, CDR3 DNA, CDR3 protein. The D gene is left open where the match is weak. Clone size, where shown, is once, few, many, or a class for clones that have expanded.

>TRBJ2-7|TRBV28|NA|NA
TGTGCCAGTCGTGCCTCCGACAGGCTATACGAGCAGTACTTC
CASRASDRLYEQYF
>TRBJ1-2|TRBV28|NA|many
TGTGCCAGCAGTGCCTCGGACAGATACTATGGCTACACCTTC
CASSASDRYYGYTF
>TRBJ1-2|TRBV7-8|NA|many
TGTGCCAGCAGCTTAGCTTGGAGGCAGAACGACAACTATGGCTACACCTTC
CASSLAWRQNDNYGYTF
>TRBJ2-5|TRBV20-1|NA|NA
TGCAGTGCTAACCCTTCTATGGCTGCCCAAGAGACCCAGTACTTC
CSANPSMAAQETQYF
>TRBJ2-7|TRBV20-1|NA|many
TGCAGTGCTAGAGATACCCATGCCTCCTACGAGCAGTACTTC
CSARDTHASYEQYF
>TRBJ2-5|TRBV7-2|TRBD2|many
TGTGCCAGCAGCTTACCAGCGGGAGTTGCGGAGACCCAGTACTTC
CASSLPAGVAETQYF
>TRBJ1-6|TRBV6-1|NA|NA
TGTGCCAGCAGTAGGACATCCTATAATTCACCCCTCCACTTT
CASSRTSYNSPLHF
>TRBJ2-2|TRBV30|TRBD1|many
TGTGCCTGGAGTGCACAGGGGACCGGGGAGCTGTTTTTT
CAWSAQGTGELFF
>TRBJ2-6|TRBV19|NA|NA
TGTGCCAGTAGTGTTGCCGGGCCGACTCTTACGGGGGCCAACGTCCTGACTTTC
CASSVAGPTLTGANVLTF
>TRBJ1-3|TRBV6-1|TRBD1|NA
TGTGCCAGCAGTACCTCAGGGGGCTCTGGAAACACCATATATTTT
CASSTSGGSGNTIYF
>TRBJ2-7|TRBV6-2/TRBV6-3|NA|NA
TGTGCCAGCAGTTACAGGGGAAAGGGCTACGAGCAGTACTTC
CASSYRGKGYEQYF
>TRBJ2-7|TRBV28|NA|many
TGTGCCAGCAGTTTAATAGTCTCCTACGAGCAGTACTTC
CASSLIVSYEQYF
>TRBJ1-1|TRBV7-2|NA|NA
TGTGCCACCCTGAGGGATGGGGGTTCGGGCACTGAAGCTTTCTTT
CATLRDGGSGTEAFF
>TRBJ2-7|TRBV6-2/TRBV6-3|TRBD1|many
TGTGCCAGCACCCCACAGGGGTCCTACGAGCAGTACTTC
CASTPQGSYEQYF
>TRBJ2-5|TRBV29-1|NA|many
TGCAGCGTTGAAGGGATAGTAGGGGAGACCCAGTACTTC
CSVEGIVGETQYF
>TRBJ2-7|TRBV11-2|NA|many
TGTGCCAGCAGCTTTGGGACCAACTCCTACGAGCAGTACTTC
CASSFGTNSYEQYF
>TRBJ2-7|TRBV20-1|NA|many
TGCAGTGCTAGTTCCGCTTCGTTGTCCTACGAGCAGTACTTC
CSASSASLSYEQYF
>TRBJ1-2|TRBV28|NA|many
TGTGCCAGCAGTTTCGCTTTGTCGGGACTCTATGGCTACACCTTC
CASSFALSGLYGYTF
>TRBJ2-7|TRBV4-1|NA|many
TGCGCCAGCAGCCAAGACAGGGACTTATCCTACGAGCAGTACTTC
CASSQDRDLSYEQYF
>TRBJ2-7|TRBV11-2|TRBD2|NA
TGTGCCAGCAGCTTAGTAGCGGGACCGGGCTACGAGCAGTACTTC
CASSLVAGPGYEQYF
>TRBJ1-2|TRBV20-1|NA|NA
TGCAGTGCTAGAGACAAAAACTATGGCTACACCTTC
CSARDKNYGYTF
>TRBJ2-7|TRBV15|NA|many
TGTGCCACCAGCAGAGATCGGGGTAGTCCTTACGAGCAGTACTTC
CATSRDRGSPYEQYF
>TRBJ2-5|TRBV6-5|NA|many
TGTGCCAGCAGTTATATTAGTATTGGAGAGACCCAGTACTTC
CASSYISIGETQYF
>TRBJ2-2|TRBV6-2/TRBV6-3|NA|many
TGTGCCAGCAGACAAGGATTAACGAACACCGGGGAGCTGTTTTTT
CASRQGLTNTGELFF
>TRBJ2-2|TRBV20-1|TRBD1|many
TGCAGTGCTAGATCCTCCGGGACAGGGGTAGTCACCGGGGAGCTGTTTTTT
CSARSSGTGVVTGELFF
>TRBJ1-5|TRBV28|TRBD1|NA
TGTGCCAGCAGTTACAGGGGGCTCGTTCAGCCCCAGCATTTT
CASSYRGLVQPQHF
>TRBJ1-1|TRBV30|NA|NA
TGTGCCTGGACTGCGATGTCTAAGGCTGAAGCTTTCTTT
CAWTAMSKAEAFF
>TRBJ1-5|TRBV4-1|NA|many
TGCGCCAGCAGCCAAGACGTCGGCAATCAGCCCCAGCATTTT
CASSQDVGNQPQHF
>TRBJ1-2|TRBV6-1|NA|many
TGTGCCAGCAGTCCCCCCCAGGGGAACTATGGCTACACCTTC
CASSPPQGNYGYTF
>TRBJ2-5|TRBV2|NA|many
TGTGCCAGCAGTGAAACGGGGCACGAGACCCAGTACTTC
CASSETGHETQYF
>TRBJ2-2|TRBV11-2|NA|many
TGTGCCAGCACTAAAGGGAACACCGGGGAGCTGTTTTTT
CASTKGNTGELFF
>TRBJ2-6|TRBV29-1|NA|many
TGCAGCGCCTCAGGAGAGACAGGAACCTTGGGAGGGGCCAACGTCCTGACTTTC
CSASGETGTLGGANVLTF